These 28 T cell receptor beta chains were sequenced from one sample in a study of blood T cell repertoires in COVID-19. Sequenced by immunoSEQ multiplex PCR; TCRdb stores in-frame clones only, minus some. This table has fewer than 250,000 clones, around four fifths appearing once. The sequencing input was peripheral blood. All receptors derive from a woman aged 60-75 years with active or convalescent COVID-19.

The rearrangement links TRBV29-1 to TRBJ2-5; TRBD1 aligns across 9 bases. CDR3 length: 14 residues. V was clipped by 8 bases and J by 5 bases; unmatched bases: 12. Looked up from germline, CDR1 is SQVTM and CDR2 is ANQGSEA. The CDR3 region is CSFTGTGFYETQYF. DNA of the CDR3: TGCAGCTTCACAGGGACAGGGTTTTATGAGACCCAGTACTTC.

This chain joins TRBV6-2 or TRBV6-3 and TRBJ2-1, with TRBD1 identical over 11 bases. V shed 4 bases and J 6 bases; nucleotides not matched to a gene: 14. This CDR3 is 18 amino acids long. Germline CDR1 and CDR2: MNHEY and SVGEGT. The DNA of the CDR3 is TGTGCCAGCAGTTCCCTAACAGGGGGGACAGGGGGATCCAATGAGCAGTTCTTC. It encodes CASSSLTGGTGGSNEQFF.

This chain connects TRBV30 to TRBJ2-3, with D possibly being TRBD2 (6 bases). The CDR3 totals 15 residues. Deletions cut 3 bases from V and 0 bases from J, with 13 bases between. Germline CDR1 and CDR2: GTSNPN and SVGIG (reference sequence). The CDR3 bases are TGTGCCTGGAGGGGGGGACGGTCTAGCACAGATACGCAGTATTTT. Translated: CAWRGGRSSTDTQYF. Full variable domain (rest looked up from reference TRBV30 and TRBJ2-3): SQTIHQWPATLVQPVGSPLSLECTVEGTSNPNLYWYRQAAGRGLQLLFYSVGIGQISSEVPQNLSASRPQDRQFILSSKKLLLSDSGFYLCAWRGGRSSTDTQYFGPGTRLTVL.

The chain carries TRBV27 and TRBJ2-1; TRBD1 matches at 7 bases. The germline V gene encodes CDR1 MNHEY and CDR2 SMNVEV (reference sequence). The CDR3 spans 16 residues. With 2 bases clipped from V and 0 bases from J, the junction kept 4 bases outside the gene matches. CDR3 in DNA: TGTGCCAGCAGTTTAACCCGGGACAGCTCCTACAATGAGCAGTTCTTC. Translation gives CASSLTRDSSYNEQFF.

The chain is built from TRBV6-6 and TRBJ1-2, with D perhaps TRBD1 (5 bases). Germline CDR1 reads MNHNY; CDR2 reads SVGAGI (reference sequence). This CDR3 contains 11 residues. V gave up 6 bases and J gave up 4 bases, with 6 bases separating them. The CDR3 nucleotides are TGTGCCAGCAGGGGGGGCTATGGCTACACCTTC. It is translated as CASRGGYGYTF.

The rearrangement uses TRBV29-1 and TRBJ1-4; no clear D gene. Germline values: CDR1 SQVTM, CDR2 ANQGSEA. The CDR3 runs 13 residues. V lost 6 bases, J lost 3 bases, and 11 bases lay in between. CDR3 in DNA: TGCAGCGTGAGGGAGGACCCTAATGAAAAACTGTTTTTT. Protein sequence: CSVREDPNEKLFF.

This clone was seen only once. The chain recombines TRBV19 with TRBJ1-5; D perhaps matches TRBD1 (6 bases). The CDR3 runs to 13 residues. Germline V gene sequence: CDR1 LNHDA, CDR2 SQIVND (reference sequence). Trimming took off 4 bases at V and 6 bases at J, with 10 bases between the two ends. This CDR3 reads CASSRGLGQPQHF. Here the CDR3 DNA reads TGTGCCAGTAGTAGGGGGCTTGGTCAGCCCCAGCATTTT.

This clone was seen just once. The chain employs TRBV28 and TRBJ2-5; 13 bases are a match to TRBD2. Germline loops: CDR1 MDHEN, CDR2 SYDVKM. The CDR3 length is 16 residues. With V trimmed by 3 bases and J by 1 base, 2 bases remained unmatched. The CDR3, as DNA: TGTGCCAGCAGTTTCAGGACTAGCGGGGGCCAAGAGACCCAGTACTTC. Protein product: CASSFRTSGGQETQYF. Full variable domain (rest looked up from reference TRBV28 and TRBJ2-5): DVKVTQSSRYLVKRTGEKVFLECVQDMDHENMFWYRQDPGLGLRLIYFSYDVKMKEKGDIPEGYSVSREKKERFSLILESASTNQTSMYLCASSFRTSGGQETQYFGPGTRLLVL.

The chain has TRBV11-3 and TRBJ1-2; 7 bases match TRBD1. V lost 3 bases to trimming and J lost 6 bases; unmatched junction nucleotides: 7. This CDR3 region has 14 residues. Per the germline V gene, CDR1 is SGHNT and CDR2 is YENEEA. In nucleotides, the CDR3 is TGTGCCAGCAGCTTGAGGACAGGACGGGATGGCTACACCTTC. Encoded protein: CASSLRTGRDGYTF.

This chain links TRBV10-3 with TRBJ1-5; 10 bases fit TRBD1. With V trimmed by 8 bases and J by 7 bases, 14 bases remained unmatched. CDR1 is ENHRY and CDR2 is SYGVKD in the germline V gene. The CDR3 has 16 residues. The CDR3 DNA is TGTGCCATCGCGCCCGGGACAGGGGTATCCGTGCAGCCCCAGCATTTT. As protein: CAIAPGTGVSVQPQHF.

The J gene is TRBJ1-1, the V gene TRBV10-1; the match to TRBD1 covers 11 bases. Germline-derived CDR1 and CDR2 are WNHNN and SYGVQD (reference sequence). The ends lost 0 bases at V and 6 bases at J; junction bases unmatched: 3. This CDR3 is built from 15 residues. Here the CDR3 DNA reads TGCGCCAGCAGTGAGTCGACGGGACAGGGGGCTGAAGCTTTCTTT. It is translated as CASSESTGQGAEAFF.

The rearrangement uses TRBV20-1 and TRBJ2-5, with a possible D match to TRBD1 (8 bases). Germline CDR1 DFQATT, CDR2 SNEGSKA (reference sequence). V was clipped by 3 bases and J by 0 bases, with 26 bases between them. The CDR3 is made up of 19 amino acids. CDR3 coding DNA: TGCAGTGCTAGTCCCGGACAGGGAGGGAAGGAAGGGTACCAAGAGACCCAGTACTTC. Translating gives CSASPGQGGKEGYQETQYF.

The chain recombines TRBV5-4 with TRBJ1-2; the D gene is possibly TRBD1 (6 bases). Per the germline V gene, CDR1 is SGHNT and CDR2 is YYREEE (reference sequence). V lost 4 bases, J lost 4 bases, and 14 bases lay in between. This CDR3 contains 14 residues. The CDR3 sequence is CASSTDRGPYGYTF. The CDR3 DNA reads TGTGCCAGCAGCACGGACAGAGGACCCTATGGCTACACCTTC.

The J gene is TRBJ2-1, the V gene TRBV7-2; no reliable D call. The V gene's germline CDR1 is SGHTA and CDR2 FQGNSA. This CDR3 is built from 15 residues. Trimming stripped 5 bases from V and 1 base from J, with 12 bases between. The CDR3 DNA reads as TGTGCCAGCAGCCCACGGAGAAGATCCTACAATGAGCAGTTCTTC. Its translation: CASSPRRRSYNEQFF.

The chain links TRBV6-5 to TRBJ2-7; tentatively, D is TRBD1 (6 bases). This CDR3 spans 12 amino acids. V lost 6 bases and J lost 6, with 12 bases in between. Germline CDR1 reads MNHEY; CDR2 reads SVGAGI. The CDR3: CASRDSTVEQYV. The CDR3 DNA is TGTGCCAGCAGGGACAGCACCGTCGAGCAGTACGTC.

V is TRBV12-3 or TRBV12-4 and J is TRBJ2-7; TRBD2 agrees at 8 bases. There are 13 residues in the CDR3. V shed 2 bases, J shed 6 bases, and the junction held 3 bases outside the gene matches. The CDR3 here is CASSLILAGEQYF. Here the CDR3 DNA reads TGTGCCAGCAGTTTAATCCTAGCGGGCGAGCAGTACTTC.

As DNA, the CDR3 is TGTGCCAGCAGCACACCGGGACAGGGTCCTTGGGCTTTCTTT. This codes for CASSTPGQGPWAFF. This chain joins TRBV7-9 and TRBJ1-1; 9 bases align to TRBD1. Germline V lookup: CDR1 SEHNR, CDR2 FQNEAQ (reference sequence). There are 14 residues in the CDR3. J was trimmed by 11 bases and V by 5 bases; bases with no gene match: 12.

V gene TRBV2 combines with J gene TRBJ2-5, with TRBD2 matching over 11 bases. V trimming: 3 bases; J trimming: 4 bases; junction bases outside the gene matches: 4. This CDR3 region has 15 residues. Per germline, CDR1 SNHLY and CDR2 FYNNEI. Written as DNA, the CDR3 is TGTGCCAGCAGTGACCGAGGGACTAGCGGAGAGACCCAGTACTTC. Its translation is CASSDRGTSGETQYF.

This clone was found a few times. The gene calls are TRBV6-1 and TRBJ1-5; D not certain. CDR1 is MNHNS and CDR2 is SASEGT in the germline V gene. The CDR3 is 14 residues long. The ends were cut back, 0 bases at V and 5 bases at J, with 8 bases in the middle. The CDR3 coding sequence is TGTGCCAGCAGTGAAGCGCTTCGGGATCAGCCCCAGCATTTT. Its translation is CASSEALRDQPQHF.

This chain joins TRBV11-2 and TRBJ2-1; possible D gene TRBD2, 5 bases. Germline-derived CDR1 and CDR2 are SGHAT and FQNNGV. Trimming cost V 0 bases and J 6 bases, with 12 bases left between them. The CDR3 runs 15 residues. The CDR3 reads CASSLDVRARNEQFF. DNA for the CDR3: TGTGCCAGCAGCTTAGATGTGCGGGCGCGCAATGAGCAGTTCTTC. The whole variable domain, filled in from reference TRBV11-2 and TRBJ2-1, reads EAGVAQSPRYKIIEKRQSVAFWCNPISGHATLYWYQQILGQGPKLLIQFQNNGVVDDSQLPKDRFSAERLKGVDSTLKIQPAKLEDSAVYLCASSLDVRARNEQFFGPGTRLTVL.

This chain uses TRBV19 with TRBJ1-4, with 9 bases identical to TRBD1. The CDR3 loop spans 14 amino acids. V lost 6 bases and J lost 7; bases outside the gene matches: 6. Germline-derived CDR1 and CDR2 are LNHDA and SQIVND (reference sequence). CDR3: CASRPGQGIEKLFF. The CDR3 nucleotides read TGTGCCAGTAGGCCGGGACAGGGAATTGAAAAACTGTTTTTT. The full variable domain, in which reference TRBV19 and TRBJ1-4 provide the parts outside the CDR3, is DGGITQSPKYLFRKEGQNVTLSCEQNLNHDAMYWYRQDPGQGLRLIYYSQIVNDFQKGDIAEGYSVSREKKESFPLTVTSAQKNPTAFYLCASRPGQGIEKLFFGSGTQLSVL.

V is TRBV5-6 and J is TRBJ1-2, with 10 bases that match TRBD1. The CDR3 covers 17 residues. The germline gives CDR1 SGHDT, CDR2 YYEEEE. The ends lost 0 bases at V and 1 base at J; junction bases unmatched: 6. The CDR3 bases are TGTGCCAGCAGCTTGGGGGACAGGGGACCGGTTAACTATGGCTACACCTTC. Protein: CASSLGDRGPVNYGYTF.

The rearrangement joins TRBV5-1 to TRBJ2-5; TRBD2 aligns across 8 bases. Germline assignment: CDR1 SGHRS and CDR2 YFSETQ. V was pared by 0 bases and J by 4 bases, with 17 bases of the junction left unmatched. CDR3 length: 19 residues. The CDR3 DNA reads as TGCGCCAGCAGCTTGGGACCCCAGACTAGCGCCGCAAAGGGAGAGACCCAGTACTTC. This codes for CASSLGPQTSAAKGETQYF.

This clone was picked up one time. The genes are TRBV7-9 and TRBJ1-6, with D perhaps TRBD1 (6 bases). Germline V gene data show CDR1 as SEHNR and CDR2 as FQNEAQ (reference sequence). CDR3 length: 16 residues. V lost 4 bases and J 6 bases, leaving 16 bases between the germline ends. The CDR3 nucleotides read TGTGCCAGCAGCTATGGGCAGGGGTACAGTAATTCACCCCTCCACTTT. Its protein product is CASSYGQGYSNSPLHF.

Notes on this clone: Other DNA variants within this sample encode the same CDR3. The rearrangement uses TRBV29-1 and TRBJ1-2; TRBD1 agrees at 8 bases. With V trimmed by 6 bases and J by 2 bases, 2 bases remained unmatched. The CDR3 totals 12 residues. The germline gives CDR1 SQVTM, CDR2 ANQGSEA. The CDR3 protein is CSVGDRNYGYTF. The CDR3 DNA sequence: TGCAGCGTGGGGGACAGGAACTATGGCTACACCTTC. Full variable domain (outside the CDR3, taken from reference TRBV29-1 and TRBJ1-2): SAVISQKPSRDICQRGTSLTIQCQVDSQVTMMFWYRQQPGQSLTLIATANQGSEATYESGFVIDKFPISRPNLTFSTLTVSNMSPEDSSIYLCSVGDRNYGYTFGSGTRLTVV.

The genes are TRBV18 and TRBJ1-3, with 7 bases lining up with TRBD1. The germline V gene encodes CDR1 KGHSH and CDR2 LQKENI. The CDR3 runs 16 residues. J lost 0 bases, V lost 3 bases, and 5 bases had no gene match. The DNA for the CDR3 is TGTGCCAGCTCACCCCGGGACAGCAACTCTGGAAACACCATATATTTT. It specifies CASSPRDSNSGNTIYF.

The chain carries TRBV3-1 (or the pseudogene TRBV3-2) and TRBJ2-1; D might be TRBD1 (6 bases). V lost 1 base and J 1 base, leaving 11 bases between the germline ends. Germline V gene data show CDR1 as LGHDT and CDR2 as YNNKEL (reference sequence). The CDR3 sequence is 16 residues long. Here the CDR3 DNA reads TGTGCCAGCAGCCAAGTCCAGGGGTCGTCCTACAATGAGCAGTTCTTC. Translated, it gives CASSQVQGSSYNEQFF.

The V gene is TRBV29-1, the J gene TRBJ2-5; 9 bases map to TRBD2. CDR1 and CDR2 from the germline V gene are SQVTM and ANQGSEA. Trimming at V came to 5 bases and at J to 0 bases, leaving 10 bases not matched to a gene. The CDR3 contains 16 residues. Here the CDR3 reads CSVPSGGTGHQETQYF. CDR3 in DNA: TGCAGCGTTCCGAGCGGGGGGACGGGGCACCAAGAGACCCAGTACTTC.